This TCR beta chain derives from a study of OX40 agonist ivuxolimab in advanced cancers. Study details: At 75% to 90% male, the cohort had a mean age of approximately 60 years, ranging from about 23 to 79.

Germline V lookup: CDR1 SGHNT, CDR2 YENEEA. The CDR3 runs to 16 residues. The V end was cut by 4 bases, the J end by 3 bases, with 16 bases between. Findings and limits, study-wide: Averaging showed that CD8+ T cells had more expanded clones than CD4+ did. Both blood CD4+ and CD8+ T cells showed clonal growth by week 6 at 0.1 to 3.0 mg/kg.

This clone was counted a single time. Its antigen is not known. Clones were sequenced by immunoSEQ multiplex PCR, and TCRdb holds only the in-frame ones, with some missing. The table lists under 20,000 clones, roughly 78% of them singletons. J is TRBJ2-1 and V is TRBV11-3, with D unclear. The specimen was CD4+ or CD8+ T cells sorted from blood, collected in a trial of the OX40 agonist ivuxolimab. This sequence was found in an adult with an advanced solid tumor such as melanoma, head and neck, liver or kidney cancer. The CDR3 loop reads CASSSRGVEVYNEQFF. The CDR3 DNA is TGTGCCAGCAGCTCCCGTGGGGTGGAAGTCTACAATGAGCAGTTCTTC.